This passage covers 15 T cell receptor beta chains from one sample sequenced in a study of cytomegalovirus exposure and HLA in healthy donors. Here immunoSEQ multiplex PCR was the method, and the copy in TCRdb shows in-frame clones only, minus some. The sample contains 300,000 to 350,000 clones, over 75% of which appear only once. Sequenced input: PBMCs. The origin of the receptors is a young man in good health and CMV-seronegative.

The chain employs TRBV15 and TRBJ2-1, with TRBD2 identical over 16 bases. V lost 5 bases to trimming and J lost 12 bases; unmatched junction nucleotides: 13. CDR3 length equals 17 residues. The germline gives CDR1 LNHNV, CDR2 YYDKDF (reference sequence). DNA of the CDR3: TGTGCCACCAGCTGGGGACTCGGGACTAGCGGGGGGGCTTTGCAGTTCTTC. It yields the protein CATSWGLGTSGGALQFF.

The chain joins TRBV10-3 to TRBJ1-4; maybe TRBD1 (6 bases). The V gene's germline CDR1 is ENHRY and CDR2 SYGVKD. The CDR3 has 16 residues. The V end was cut by 0 bases, the J end by 4 bases, with 12 bases between. The CDR3 region has the DNA TGTGCCATCAGTGAGTCTTTCCCCAGGGGTAATGAAAAACTGTTTTTT. Amino acids: CAISESFPRGNEKLFF.

The chain employs TRBV5-8 and TRBJ1-4, with TRBD1 as a possible D gene (5 bases). CDR3 length equals 15 residues. Germline V CDR1 and CDR2: SGHTS, YDEGEE. Between the trimmed V and J ends, which lost 4 bases and 3 bases, there was a span of 13 bases. CDR3 coding DNA: TGTGCCAGCAGCCCCACAGGTTCATCTAATGAAAAACTGTTTTTT. Translating gives CASSPTGSSNEKLFF.

The chain combines TRBV9 with TRBJ2-3; TRBD2 agrees at 12 bases. J gave up 2 bases and V 5 bases, and 6 bases lay outside the gene matches. Germline V gives CDR1 SGDLS, CDR2 YYNGEE. The CDR3 totals 16 residues. The CDR3 region has the DNA TGTGCCAGCAGGGGGGGACTAGCGGGCAACACAGATACGCAGTATTTT. Translated: CASRGGLAGNTDTQYF.

The chain uses TRBV6-6 and TRBJ1-2; no firm D call. Germline lookup yields CDR1 MNHNY and CDR2 SVGAGI (reference sequence). There are 13 residues in the CDR3. Trimming took 2 bases from V and 8 from J, leaving 12 bases between them. The CDR3: CASSYPDRGGYTF. The DNA for the CDR3 is TGTGCCAGCAGTTACCCCGATCGGGGAGGCTACACCTTC.

The V and J genes are TRBV5-5 and TRBJ1-4; maybe TRBD1 (5 bases). Per the germline V gene, CDR1 is SGHKS and CDR2 is YYEKEE (reference sequence). The CDR3 contains 15 residues. The V end was cut by 0 bases, the J end by 5 bases, with 11 bases between. The CDR3 DNA is TGTGCCAGCAGCTTGGAGGGGAACAGAAATGAAAAACTGTTTTTT. Its protein product is CASSLEGNRNEKLFF.

This chain uses TRBV30 with TRBJ1-4; D is ambiguous. CDR3 length equals 14 residues. The V end was cut by 0 bases, the J end by 4 bases, with 9 bases between. Germline CDR1 and CDR2: GTSNPN and SVGIG (reference sequence). CDR3 protein: CAWSVGGNNEKLFF. As DNA, the CDR3 is TGTGCCTGGAGTGTAGGCGGTAATAATGAAAAACTGTTTTTT.

The genes are TRBV9 and TRBJ1-6; no definite D call. The CDR3 spans 12 residues. The V and J ends lost 3 bases and 5 bases respectively, with 3 bases between them. Germline CDR1 reads SGDLS; CDR2 reads YYNGEE. CDR3 sequence reads: CASSANNSPLHF. The CDR3 DNA sequence: TGTGCCAGCAGCGCCAATAATTCACCCCTCCACTTT.

The chain recombines TRBV7-2 with TRBJ2-7; tentative D call: TRBD2 (6 bases). The germline V and J ends were trimmed by 4 bases and 2 bases, with 12 bases remaining between them. Looked up from germline, CDR1 is SGHTA and CDR2 is FQGNSA. The CDR3 totals 14 residues. The CDR3 protein is CASSSRTGAYEQYF. The CDR3 region has the DNA TGTGCCAGCAGCTCCCGGACGGGAGCCTACGAGCAGTACTTC.

This chain's CDR3 is CASSTSPPVPYGYTF. The CDR3 DNA reads as TGTGCCAGCAGCACCTCACCCCCAGTCCCCTATGGCTACACCTTC. V gene TRBV28 combines with J gene TRBJ1-2, with D unresolved. The V and J ends lost 6 bases and 4 bases respectively, with 18 bases between them. Per germline, CDR1 MDHEN and CDR2 SYDVKM. The CDR3 totals 15 residues.

This clone is a singleton in its sample. The chain links TRBV2 to TRBJ2-7; 10 bases map to TRBD1. Germline values: CDR1 SNHLY, CDR2 FYNNEI. This CDR3 has 13 amino acids. Trimming at V came to 6 bases and at J to 2 bases, leaving 1 base not matched to a gene. The DNA of the CDR3 is TGTGCCAGCAGAGGGACAGGGGCCTACGAGCAGTACTTC. Translating gives CASRGTGAYEQYF.

The rearrangement joins TRBV4-1 to TRBJ1-2; TRBD1 agrees at 8 bases. V lost 7 bases to trimming and J lost 7 bases; unmatched junction nucleotides: 17. The germline CDR1 and CDR2 sequences are MGHRA and YSYEKL. The CDR3 extends over 16 amino acids. CDR3 protein: CASKTEATGGHSGYTF. The CDR3 DNA sequence: TGCGCCAGCAAAACGGAGGCCACAGGGGGGCATAGTGGCTACACCTTC.

This chain joins TRBV7-9 and TRBJ2-1; TRBD1 aligns across 8 bases. With V trimmed by 7 bases and J by 6 bases, 14 bases remained unmatched. The CDR3 has 16 residues. Germline V gene sequence: CDR1 SEHNR, CDR2 FQNEAQ (reference sequence). DNA for the CDR3: TGTGCCAGCACCAATGGAGACAGGGGACGGGGCAATGAGCAGTTCTTC. It is translated as CASTNGDRGRGNEQFF.

The genes are TRBV6-5 and TRBJ1-1; D remains ambiguous. Trimming removed 4 bases at V and 12 bases at J, with 12 bases between. Per the germline V gene, CDR1 is MNHEY and CDR2 is SVGAGI. This CDR3 contains 11 residues. CDR3 nucleotide sequence: TGTGCCAGCAGTTCTGCAAGGAGAACTTTCTTT. This translates into CASSSARRTFF.

This clone was observed a handful of times. The chain joins TRBV30 to TRBJ1-4; D might be TRBD1 (6 bases). Germline V gene data show CDR1 as GTSNPN and CDR2 as SVGIG (reference sequence). V gave up 2 bases and J gave up 7 bases, with 14 bases separating them. CDR3 length: 14 amino acids. This CDR3 is CAWSSGTYFEKLFF. The CDR3 nucleotides are TGTGCCTGGAGTAGCGGGACATACTTTGAAAAACTGTTTTTT.